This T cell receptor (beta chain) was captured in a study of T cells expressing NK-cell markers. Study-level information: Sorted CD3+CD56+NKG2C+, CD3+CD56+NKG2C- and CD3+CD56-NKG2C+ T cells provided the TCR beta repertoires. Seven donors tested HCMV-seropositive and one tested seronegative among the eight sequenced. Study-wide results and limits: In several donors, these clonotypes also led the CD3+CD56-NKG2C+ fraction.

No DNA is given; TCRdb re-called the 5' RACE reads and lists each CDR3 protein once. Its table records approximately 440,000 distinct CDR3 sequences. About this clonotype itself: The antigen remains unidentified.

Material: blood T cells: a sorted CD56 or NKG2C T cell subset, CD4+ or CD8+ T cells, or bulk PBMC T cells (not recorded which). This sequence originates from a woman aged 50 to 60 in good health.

The chain's CDR3 is CASSPGQGNSYEQYF. The V call is TRBV9, the J call TRBJ2-7; TCRdb picks TRBD1, but there is no DNA to check that call. Germline V gene sequence: CDR1 SGDLS, CDR2 YYNGEE. This CDR3 comprises 15 residues.